These 4 T cell receptor beta chains were sequenced from one sample in a study of persistence of HIV-infected CD4 T cells. The stimulus was lysate of CMV-infected fibroblasts, about 11 ug/mL. Memory cells lacking CD40L and CD69 with high CD45RO were sorted. This was the immunoSEQ version 4 assay in survey mode. Produced via immunoSEQ multiplex PCR; TCRdb's table is partial and in-frame only. The data show approximately 30,000 clones, with roughly four fifths seen just once and roughly 5% held by the top ten. No antigen is known for these receptors. Material: CD4+ T cells sorted from PBMCs after approximately 20-hour stimulation, obtained from a patient who received antiretroviral therapy. The receptors were sampled from an adult man with HIV who was CMV-seropositive.

This clone was seen a few times. The genes are TRBV10-1 and TRBJ1-1, with TRBD1 matching over 7 bases. CDR1 is WNHNN and CDR2 is SYGVQD in the germline V gene (reference sequence). The length of the CDR3 is 13 residues. Unmatched junction bases numbered 4, after V lost 0 bases and J lost 9 bases. CDR3 bases: TGCGCCAGCAGTGAGTCGGGGACAGCCAAAGCTTTCTTT. Translated, it gives CASSESGTAKAFF.

This chain joins TRBV27 and TRBJ2-7; D is possibly TRBD1 (6 bases). The CDR3 consists of 12 residues. CDR1 is MNHEY and CDR2 is SMNVEV in the germline V gene (reference sequence). V shed 3 bases and J shed 4 bases, with 7 bases lying between them. The CDR3 loop reads CASSLDRYEQYF. CDR3 DNA sequence: TGTGCCAGCAGTTTGGACAGATACGAGCAGTACTTC.

This clone was observed a handful of times. The gene calls are TRBV5-1 and TRBJ1-4; D is possibly TRBD1 (6 bases). The germline gives CDR1 SGHRS, CDR2 YFSETQ. The CDR3 consists of 16 residues. V lost 2 bases, J lost 7 bases, and 18 bases lay in between. In nucleotides, the CDR3 is TGCGCCAGCAGCTTAACCGGGACACTCATGGGTGAAAAACTGTTTTTT. This encodes CASSLTGTLMGEKLFF.

The V call is TRBV19, the J call TRBJ2-3; the match to TRBD1 covers 7 bases. V lost 5 bases and J lost 1; bases outside the gene matches: 3. The CDR3 consists of 14 residues. The germline V gene encodes CDR1 LNHDA and CDR2 SQIVND (reference sequence). The chain's CDR3 is CASSPDRRTDTQYF. The CDR3, as DNA: TGTGCCAGTAGTCCGGACAGGCGCACAGATACGCAGTATTTT.